The next 27 T cell receptor beta chains were all read from a single sample in a study of tumor and adjacent non-tumor tissue in lung cancer. RNA was extracted from bulk tissue without any cell sorting. Three rounds of nested PCR, following a modified ARM-PCR protocol, produced the TCRbeta library. TCRdb ran MiXCR on the multiplex PCR reads and lists one entry per CDR3 protein. The table records 200,000 to 250,000 distinct CDR3 sequences, 70% to 75% of them present only once. Material: lung tumor tissue. The receptors here all came from a man aged 55 to 70 with non-small cell lung cancer.

The V gene is TRBV11-2, the J gene TRBJ2-1, with 7 bases matching TRBD2. Germline CDR1 SGHAT, CDR2 FQNNGV. Trimming took 0 bases from V and 15 from J; bases not matched to a gene: 8. The CDR3 covers 13 residues. CDR3 sequence reads: CASSLDPGTIGFF. In nucleotides, the CDR3 is TGTGCCAGCAGCTTAGATCCTGGGACTATCGGGTTCTTC. The full variable domain, completed using reference TRBV11-2 and TRBJ2-1, is EAGVAQSPRYKIIEKRQSVAFWCNPISGHATLYWYQQILGQGPKLLIQFQNNGVVDDSQLPKDRFSAERLKGVDSTLKIQPAKLEDSAVYLCASSLDPGTIGFFGPGTRLTVL.

Worth noting for this clonotype: No conserved phenylalanine or tryptophan ends this CDR3, so it is likely a read error. The rearrangement joins TRBV20-1 to TRBJ2-1; the match to TRBD2 covers 12 bases. CDR1 and CDR2 (germline): DFQATT, SNEGSKA (reference sequence). The CDR3 runs 14 residues. V lost 6 bases and J lost 7; bases outside the gene matches: 7. The CDR3 region is CSASTSGGINEQFI. CDR3 DNA sequence: TGCAGTGCATCTACTAGCGGGGGGATTAATGAGCAGTTCATC.

The table lists this clonotype with many counts. The chain links TRBV20-1 to TRBJ2-4, with a possible D match to TRBD1 (5 bases). CDR1 is DFQATT, CDR2 SNEGSKA, per germline (reference sequence). The V end lost 6 bases, the J end lost 9 bases, and 9 bases lay between the germline ends. The CDR3 is made up of 10 amino acids. The CDR3 DNA sequence: TGCAGTGCCCATGACAGCATTCAGTACTTC. Residues: CSAHDSIQYF.

Concerning this clonotype itself: An end of the junction does not agree with germline; a read error may underlie this. The V gene is TRBV11-3, the J gene TRBJ2-1; D may match TRBD1 or TRBD2 (5 bases each). CDR1 is SGHNT, CDR2 YENEEA, per germline. CDR3 length equals 15 residues. The CDR3, as DNA: TGCGCCAGCATCTTATACGGGGCGACCTTCAATGAGCAGTTCTTC. Its protein product is CASILYGATFNEQFF.

In the case of this clonotype: A much larger clone sits a single nucleotide away, making a read error possible. The chain has TRBV12-3 or TRBV12-4 and TRBJ2-3, with 8 bases aligning to TRBD2. CDR3 size: 14 residues. CDR3 amino acids: CTSGGTSAADTQYF. The CDR3 DNA is TGTACCAGCGGGGGTACCTCCGCCGCGGATACGCAGTATTTT.

In regard to this clonotype: A read error is possible here, since a much larger clone lies one base away. The chain is built from TRBV29-1 and TRBJ1-2, with D hard to call. Germline V gives CDR1 SQVTM, CDR2 ANQGSEA. The CDR3 contains 12 residues. V lost 4 bases to trimming and J lost 3 bases, with 9 bases between them. This CDR3 reads CSVGHADYGYTF. The CDR3 DNA follows: TGCAGCGTTGGACATGCGGACTATGGCTACACCTTC.

This clonotype was found a few times. Here the CDR3 reads CASLHARLAGGYEQYF. The DNA for the CDR3 is TGTGCCAGCCTCCACGCCCGACTAGCGGGGGGATACGAGCAGTACTTC. V and J are TRBV28 and TRBJ2-7; 13 positions match TRBD2. V was pared by 8 bases and J by 4 bases, with 11 bases of the junction left unmatched. Germline CDR1 MDHEN, CDR2 SYDVKM. This CDR3 region has 16 residues.

This clonotype was found once. This may come from a read error, since a much larger clone is one base off. V gene TRBV20-1 combines with J gene TRBJ2-4; D perhaps matches TRBD1 (5 bases). Germline lookup yields CDR1 DFQATT and CDR2 SNEGSKA (reference sequence). This CDR3 has 16 amino acids. V lost 0 bases, J lost 3 bases, and 15 bases lay in between. The CDR3 loop reads CSARDVQDYGKNIQYF. The CDR3 nucleotides read TGCAGTGCTAGAGATGTACAGGATTACGGCAAAAACATTCAGTACTTC.

This clonotype showed up many times. V gene TRBV20-1 combines with J gene TRBJ1-5; D gene ambiguous. The CDR3 length is 14 residues. V lost 5 bases and J lost 0, with 11 bases in between. Germline V gene lookup returns CDR1 DFQATT and CDR2 SNEGSKA (reference sequence). The CDR3 here is CSADSGLSNQPQHF. In DNA form, the CDR3 reads TGCAGTGCTGACTCCGGGCTTAGCAATCAGCCCCAGCATTTT.

On this clonotype: This could be a read error, since a much larger clone is one nucleotide away. This rearrangement joins TRBV6-1 to TRBJ1-1; D unclear. The CDR3 has 15 residues. Germline CDR1 and CDR2: MNHNS and SASEGT. The CDR3 DNA reads as TGTGCCAGCTGTGAGAATTGGGGTTCGAACACTGAAGCTTTCTTT. Translating it yields CASCENWGSNTEAFF.

There are a few counts of this clonotype. This rearrangement joins TRBV29-1 to TRBJ2-1; a possible D gene is TRBD1 (5 bases). Germline CDR1 and CDR2: SQVTM and ANQGSEA. This CDR3 is built from 13 residues. Trimming pared 7 bases from V and 6 bases from J, leaving 16 bases between. The CDR3 DNA is TGCAGCGCCTTTTACAGGAAGTCCAATGAGCAGTTCTTC. It yields the protein CSAFYRKSNEQFF.

A note on this clonotype: A clone one base away is much larger, so this may be a read error. The chain carries TRBV29-1 and TRBJ1-5; 7 positions match TRBD1. After removal of 6 bases from V and 9 bases from J, the junction contained 11 bases not matched to a gene. The CDR3 loop spans 13 amino acids. CDR1 is SQVTM, CDR2 ANQGSEA, per germline. The DNA of the CDR3 is TGCAGCGTCGGAGGGGGCGGGAGTCGGCCCCAGCATTTT. This codes for CSVGGGGSRPQHF.

A remark on this clonotype: A junction end diverges from the germline sequence, so it may reflect a read error. The chain has TRBV20-1 and TRBJ1-1; maybe TRBD1 (5 bases). The CDR3 has 14 amino acids. Germline V lookup: CDR1 DFQATT, CDR2 SNEGSKA (reference sequence). The CDR3 DNA is TGCAGTGCTAGCAGGGCAGGTGGTGCCACTGGAGCTTTCTTT. This translates into CSASRAGGATGAFF.

Points on this clonotype: Here the CDR3 omits its conserved ending phenylalanine or tryptophan, so a read error is the likely source. The V call is TRBV6-1, the J call TRBJ2-7; 8 bases align to TRBD1. The CDR3 is 12 amino acids. The germline V gene encodes CDR1 MNHNS and CDR2 SASEGT. CDR3 DNA sequence: TGTGTCACCAGGACAGGGACCTACGAGCAGTACCTC. Translated, it gives CVTRTGTYEQYL.

The table lists this clonotype with a few counts. The chain is built from TRBV20-1 and TRBJ2-5; D might be TRBD1 (5 bases). Germline V gene lookup returns CDR1 DFQATT and CDR2 SNEGSKA (reference sequence). Trimming took 4 bases from V and 1 from J, leaving 10 bases between them. The CDR3 covers 13 residues. DNA for the CDR3: TGCAGTGCTACCTCGACAGCCCAAGAGACCCAGTACTTC. This gives the protein CSATSTAQETQYF.

Regarding this clonotype: This sequence may be a read error, since a much larger clone differs from it by one base. The chain carries TRBV5-1 and TRBJ2-3, with TRBD1 identical over 10 bases. The trim removed 4 bases at V and 7 bases at J, leaving 6 bases unmatched. This CDR3 has 14 amino acids. Per the germline V gene, CDR1 is SGHRS and CDR2 is YFSETQ. CDR3 nucleotide sequence: TGCGCCAGCAGCAAGGGGACAGGGGCACATACGCAGTATTTT. Protein product: CASSKGTGAHTQYF.

Worth noting for this clonotype: Mismatch with germline at one junction end may stem from a read error. This chain uses TRBV7-2 with TRBJ2-1; either TRBD1 or TRBD2 may fit D (5 bases each). Germline lookup yields CDR1 SGHTA and CDR2 FQGNSA. The CDR3 length is 15 residues. The CDR3 sequence is CGSSLEGTVHNEQFF. In DNA, the CDR3 is TGTGGCAGCAGCTTAGAGGGGACCGTCCACAATGAGCAGTTCTTC.

Notes on this clonotype: A much larger clone lies one base from this, so it may be a read error. This chain links TRBV12-3 or TRBV12-4 with TRBJ2-2; TRBD2 might be the D (8 bases). The CDR3 consists of 15 residues. The ends were cut back, 2 bases at V and 9 bases at J, with 16 bases in the middle. This chain's CDR3 is CASSLTGGGPRELFF. In DNA form, the CDR3 reads TGTGCCAGCAGTTTAACGGGAGGGGGCCCCAGGGAGCTGTTTTTT.

This chain joins TRBV4-1 and TRBJ2-1, with TRBD2 matching 14 bases. The V gene end was trimmed by 1 base and the J gene end by 7 bases; junction bases not matched to a gene: 6. Looked up from germline, CDR1 is MGHRA and CDR2 is YSYEKL. The CDR3 totals 17 residues. CDR3 sequence: CASSQGLAGGLGNEQFF. In DNA, the CDR3 is TGCGCCAGCAGCCAAGGACTAGCGGGGGGGCTGGGGAATGAGCAGTTCTTC.

Notes on this clonotype: The junction shows a germline mismatch at one end, possibly a read error. The chain is built from TRBV20-1 and TRBJ1-2; the D is unclear. Germline V gene data show CDR1 as DFQATT and CDR2 as SNEGSKA (reference sequence). The CDR3 consists of 14 residues. Here the CDR3 DNA reads TGCAGTGCTTCGGAGGGTCGTTCTTTGTATGACTACACCTTC. Translating it yields CSASEGRSLYDYTF.

This clonotype has a handful of counts. The J gene is TRBJ2-4, the V gene TRBV20-1, with no clear D. This CDR3 has 13 residues. Trimming took 6 bases from V and 7 from J, leaving 16 bases between them. The germline CDR1 and CDR2 sequences are DFQATT and SNEGSKA (reference sequence). The CDR3 spells CSAPDEGPNIQYF. DNA for the CDR3: TGCAGTGCGCCGGACGAAGGACCGAACATTCAGTACTTC.

Points on this clonotype: Without the conserved terminal phenylalanine or tryptophan, this CDR3 likely stems from a read error. The limits of the CDR3 on the DNA are not certain, so only TCRdb's listed CDR3 is given. The chain uses TRBV12-3 or TRBV12-4 and TRBJ2-3; the table's D call, TRBD1, was not checked against the DNA. The CDR3 is 13 amino acids in total, end residues counted. The CDR3 region is CANTPVSTDTHYL.

J is TRBJ1-6 and V is TRBV20-1; D gene ambiguous. This CDR3 region has 15 residues. Between the trimmed V and J ends, which lost 7 bases and 4 bases, there was a span of 17 bases. Per germline, CDR1 DFQATT and CDR2 SNEGSKA (reference sequence). CDR3 residues: CSVPDASLYNSPLHF. Here the CDR3 DNA reads TGCAGTGTACCCGACGCGAGCTTATATAATTCACCCCTCCACTTT.

As to this clonotype: A much more abundant neighbour one base away suggests this may be a read error. V gene TRBV29-1 combines with J gene TRBJ1-1, with 8 positions matching TRBD1. V was clipped by 7 bases and J by 10 bases; unmatched bases: 14. This CDR3 spans 13 amino acids. Germline-derived CDR1 and CDR2 are SQVTM and ANQGSEA. The CDR3 DNA reads TGCAGCGCGGAGGGACAGGTGGGGGGGCGAGCTTTCTTT. Protein sequence: CSAEGQVGGRAFF.

This clonotype came up once. A read error may account for a junction end that differs from germline. The CDR3 sequence: CTSSRSNGYNEQFF. CDR3 nucleotides: TGTACTAGCAGCCGTTCTAACGGGTACAATGAACAGTTCTTC. The chain recombines TRBV11-3 with TRBJ2-1; D possibly corresponds to TRBD2 (6 bases). There are 14 residues in the CDR3. Germline V gives CDR1 SGHNT, CDR2 YENEEA.

Concerning this clonotype: The junction and the germline gene differ at one end; a read error may be behind it. J is TRBJ1-2 and V is TRBV11-2; D is unclear. Germline V gene sequence: CDR1 SGHAT, CDR2 FQNNGV. CDR3 length: 13 amino acids. CDR3 sequence reads: CANSPWDRVGYTF. CDR3 DNA: TGTGCCAACAGCCCCTGGGATAGGGTTGGCTACACCTTC.

To note about this clonotype: This may arise from a read error, as a much more abundant clone is one base away. The CDR3 coding sequence is TGTGTCAGCAGCGACAGGGGGCGTAACTATGGCTACACCTTC. This gives the protein CVSSDRGRNYGYTF. The J gene is TRBJ1-2, the V gene TRBV11-3; 10 bases agree with TRBD1. This CDR3 region has 14 residues. CDR1 SGHNT and CDR2 YENEEA come from the germline V gene.